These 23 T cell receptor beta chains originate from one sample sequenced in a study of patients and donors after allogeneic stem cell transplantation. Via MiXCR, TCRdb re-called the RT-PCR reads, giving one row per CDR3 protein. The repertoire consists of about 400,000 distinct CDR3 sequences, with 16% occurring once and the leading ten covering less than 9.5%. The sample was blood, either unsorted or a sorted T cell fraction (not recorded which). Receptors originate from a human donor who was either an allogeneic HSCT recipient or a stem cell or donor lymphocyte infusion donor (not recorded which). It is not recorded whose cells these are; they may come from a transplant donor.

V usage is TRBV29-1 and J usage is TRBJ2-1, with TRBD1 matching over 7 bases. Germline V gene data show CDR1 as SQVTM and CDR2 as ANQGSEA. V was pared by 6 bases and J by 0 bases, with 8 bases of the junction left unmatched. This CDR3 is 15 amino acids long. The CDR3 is CSVRSTGSSYNEQFF. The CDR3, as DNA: TGCAGCGTCCGATCGACAGGGAGCTCCTACAATGAGCAGTTCTTC.

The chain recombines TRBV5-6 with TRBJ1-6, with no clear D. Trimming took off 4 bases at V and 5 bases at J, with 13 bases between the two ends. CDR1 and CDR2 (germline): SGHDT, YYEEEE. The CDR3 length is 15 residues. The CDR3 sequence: CASSLIGRNNSPLHF. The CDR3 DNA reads TGTGCCAGCAGCCTTATCGGACGGAATAATTCACCCCTCCACTTT.

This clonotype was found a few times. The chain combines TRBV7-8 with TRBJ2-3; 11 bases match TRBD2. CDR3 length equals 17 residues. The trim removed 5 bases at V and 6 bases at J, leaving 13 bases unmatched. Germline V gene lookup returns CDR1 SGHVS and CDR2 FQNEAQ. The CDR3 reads CASSVTLAGGPSDTQYF. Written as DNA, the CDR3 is TGTGCCAGCAGCGTTACCTTAGCGGGAGGGCCCTCGGATACGCAGTATTTT.

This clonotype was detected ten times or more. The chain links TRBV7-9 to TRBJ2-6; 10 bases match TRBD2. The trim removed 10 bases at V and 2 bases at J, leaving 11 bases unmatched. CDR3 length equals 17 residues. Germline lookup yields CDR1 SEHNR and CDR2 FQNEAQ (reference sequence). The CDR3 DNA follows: TGTGCCATCACCATAGGGCTAGCGGGAGCTGGGGCCAACGTCCTGACTTTC. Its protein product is CAITIGLAGAGANVLTF.

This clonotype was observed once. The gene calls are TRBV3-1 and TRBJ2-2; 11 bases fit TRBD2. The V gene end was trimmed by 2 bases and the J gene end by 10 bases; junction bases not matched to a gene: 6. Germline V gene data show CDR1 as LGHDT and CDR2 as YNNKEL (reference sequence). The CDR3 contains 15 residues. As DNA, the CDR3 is TGTGCCAGCAGCCAACGTAGCGGGAGGGCCGAGGAGCTGTTTTTT. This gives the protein CASSQRSGRAEELFF.

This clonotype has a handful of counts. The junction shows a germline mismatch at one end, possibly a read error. CDR3: CASSPRLGFLVF. The DNA of the CDR3 is TGTGCCAGCTCACCACGCCTAGGGTTTCTTGTCTTC. The V call is TRBV18, the J call TRBJ2-1; D gene unclear. Germline V gene data show CDR1 as KGHSH and CDR2 as LQKENI. The CDR3 has 12 residues.

Written as DNA, the CDR3 is TGCGCCAGCAGCCAACCGGTAGGAGGACGGGCCAAAAACATTCAGTACTTC. Its translation is CASSQPVGGRAKNIQYF. The chain couples TRBV4-1 to TRBJ2-4; perhaps TRBD2 as D (5 bases). The CDR3 length is 17 residues. Deletions cut 2 bases from V and 1 base from J, with 15 bases between. Germline CDR1 reads MGHRA; CDR2 reads YSYEKL.

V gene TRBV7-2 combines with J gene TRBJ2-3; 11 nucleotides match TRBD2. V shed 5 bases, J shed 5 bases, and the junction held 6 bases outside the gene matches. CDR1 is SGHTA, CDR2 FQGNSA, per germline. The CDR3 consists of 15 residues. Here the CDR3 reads CASSASGTSGDTQYF. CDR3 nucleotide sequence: TGTGCCAGCAGCGCCTCCGGGACTAGCGGAGATACGCAGTATTTT.

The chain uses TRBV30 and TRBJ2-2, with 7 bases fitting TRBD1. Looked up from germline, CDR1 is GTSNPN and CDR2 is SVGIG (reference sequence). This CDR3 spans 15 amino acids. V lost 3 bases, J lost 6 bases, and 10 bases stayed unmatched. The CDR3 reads CAWRRGTEEAGELFF. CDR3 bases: TGTGCCTGGAGGAGGGGGACAGAGGAAGCCGGGGAGCTGTTTTTT.

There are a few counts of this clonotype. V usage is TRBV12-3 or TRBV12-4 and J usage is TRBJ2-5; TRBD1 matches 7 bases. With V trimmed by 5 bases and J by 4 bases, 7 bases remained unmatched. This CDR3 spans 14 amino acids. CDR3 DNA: TGTGCCAGCAGTCCCCGACAGGGTGGAGAGACCCAGTACTTC. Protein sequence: CASSPRQGGETQYF.

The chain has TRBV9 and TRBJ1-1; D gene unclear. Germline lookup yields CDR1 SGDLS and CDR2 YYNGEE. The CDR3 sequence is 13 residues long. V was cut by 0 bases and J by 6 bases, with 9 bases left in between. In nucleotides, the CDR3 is TGTGCCAGCAGCGTAGGTGGGCAGCCTGAAGCTTTCTTT. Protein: CASSVGGQPEAFF.

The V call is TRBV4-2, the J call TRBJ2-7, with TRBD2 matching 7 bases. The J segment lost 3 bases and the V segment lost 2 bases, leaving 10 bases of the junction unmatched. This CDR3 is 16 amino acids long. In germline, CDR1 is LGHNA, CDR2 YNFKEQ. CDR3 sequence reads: CASSQQTSRRGYEQYF. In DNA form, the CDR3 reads TGTGCCAGCAGCCAACAGACTAGCCGGCGGGGCTACGAGCAGTACTTC.

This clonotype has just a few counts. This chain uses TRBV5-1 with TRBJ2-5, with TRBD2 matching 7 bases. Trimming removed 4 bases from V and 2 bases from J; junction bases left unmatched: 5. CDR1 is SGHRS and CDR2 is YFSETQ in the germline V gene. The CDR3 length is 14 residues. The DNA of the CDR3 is TGCGCCAGCAGCCACGGGACTACACAAGAGACCCAGTACTTC. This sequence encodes CASSHGTTQETQYF.

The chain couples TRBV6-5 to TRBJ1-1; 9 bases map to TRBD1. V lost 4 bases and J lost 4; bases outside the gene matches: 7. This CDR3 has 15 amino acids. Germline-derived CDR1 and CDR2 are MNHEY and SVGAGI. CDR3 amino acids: CASSSGTGRGTEAFF. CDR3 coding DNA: TGTGCCAGCAGTTCCGGGACAGGGCGCGGCACTGAAGCTTTCTTT.

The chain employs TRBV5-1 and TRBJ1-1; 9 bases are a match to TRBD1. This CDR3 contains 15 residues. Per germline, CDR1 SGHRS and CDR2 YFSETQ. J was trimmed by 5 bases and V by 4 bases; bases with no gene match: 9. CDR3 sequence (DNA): TGCGCCAGCAGCGTGGACAGGGGAACTGGGACTGAAGCTTTCTTT. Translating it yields CASSVDRGTGTEAFF.

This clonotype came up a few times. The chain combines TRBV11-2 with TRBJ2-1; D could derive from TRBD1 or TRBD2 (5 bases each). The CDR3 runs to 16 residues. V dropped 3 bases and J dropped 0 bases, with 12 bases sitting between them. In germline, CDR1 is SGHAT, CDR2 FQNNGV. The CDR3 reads CASSLGRLLSYNEQFF. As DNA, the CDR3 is TGTGCCAGCAGCTTGGGACGACTCCTCTCCTACAATGAGCAGTTCTTC.

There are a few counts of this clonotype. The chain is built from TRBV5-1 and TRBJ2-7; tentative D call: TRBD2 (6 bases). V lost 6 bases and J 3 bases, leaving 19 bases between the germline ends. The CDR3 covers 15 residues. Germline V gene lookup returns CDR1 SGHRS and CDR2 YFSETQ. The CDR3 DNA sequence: TGCGCCAGCATTGCGGGGAGTTATCACGACTACGAGCAGTACTTC. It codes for CASIAGSYHDYEQYF.

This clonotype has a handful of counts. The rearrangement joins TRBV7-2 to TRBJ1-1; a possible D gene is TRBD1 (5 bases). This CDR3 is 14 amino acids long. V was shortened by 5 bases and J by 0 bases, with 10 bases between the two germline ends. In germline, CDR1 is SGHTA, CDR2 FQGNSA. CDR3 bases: TGTGCCAGCAGCCCCGACAGCGTGAACACTGAAGCTTTCTTT. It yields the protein CASSPDSVNTEAFF.

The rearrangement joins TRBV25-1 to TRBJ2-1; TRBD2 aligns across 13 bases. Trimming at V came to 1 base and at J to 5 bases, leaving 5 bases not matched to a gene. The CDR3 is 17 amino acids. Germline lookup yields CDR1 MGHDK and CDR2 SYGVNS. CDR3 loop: CASSEFGLAGANNEQFF. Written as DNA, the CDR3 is TGTGCCAGCAGTGAATTTGGACTAGCGGGGGCTAACAATGAGCAGTTCTTC.

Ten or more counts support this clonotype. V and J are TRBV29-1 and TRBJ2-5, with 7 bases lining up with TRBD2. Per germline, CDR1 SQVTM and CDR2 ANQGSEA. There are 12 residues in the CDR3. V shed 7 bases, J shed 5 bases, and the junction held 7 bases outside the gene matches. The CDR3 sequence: CSAKRGGETQYF. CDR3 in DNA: TGCAGCGCTAAGCGGGGAGGGGAGACCCAGTACTTC.

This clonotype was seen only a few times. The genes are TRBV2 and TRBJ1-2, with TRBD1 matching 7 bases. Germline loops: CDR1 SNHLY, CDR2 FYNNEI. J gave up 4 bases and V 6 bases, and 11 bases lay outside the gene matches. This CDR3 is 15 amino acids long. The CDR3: CASSPNRGGGYGYTF. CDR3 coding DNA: TGTGCCAGCAGCCCCAACAGGGGAGGGGGCTATGGCTACACCTTC.

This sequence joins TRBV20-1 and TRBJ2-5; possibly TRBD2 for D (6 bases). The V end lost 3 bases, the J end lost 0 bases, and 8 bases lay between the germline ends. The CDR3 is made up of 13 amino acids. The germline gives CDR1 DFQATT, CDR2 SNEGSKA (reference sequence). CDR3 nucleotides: TGCAGTGCTAGGGGGGACTACCAAGAGACCCAGTACTTC. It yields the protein CSARGDYQETQYF.

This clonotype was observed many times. The CDR3 is CASSSHGTPLGYEQYF. The CDR3 DNA follows: TGCGCCAGCAGCTCACACGGGACACCGTTGGGTTACGAGCAGTACTTC. This sequence joins TRBV5-1 and TRBJ2-7; D is perhaps TRBD1 (6 bases). This CDR3 comprises 16 residues. Per germline, CDR1 SGHRS and CDR2 YFSETQ. V dropped 3 bases and J dropped 4 bases, with 20 bases sitting between them.